This is a list of T cell receptor beta chains from one sample in a study of vaccination and CD4 T cells after COVID-19. Which antigens these TCRs recognize remains unknown. In TCRdb, the PCR reads were re-called with MiXCR into one record per CDR3 protein. This sample yields about 13,000 distinct CDR3 sequences, of which less than 80% are seen a single time; approximately 31% belongs to the top ten. Sequencing input: CD4+ T cells from blood, cultured in vitro. These receptors all come from a human donor who had recovered from COVID-19. Each CDR3 is given with its conserved first and last residue. Clone size is given for some rows only: seen once, a few or many times, or a class if the clone is expanded.

v_call clone_size cdr3_aa
TRBV6-4 once CASSDMGGEETQYF
TRBV20-1 once CSASGGRAQIGELFF
TRBV6-1 . CASRQQGQVMAPQHF
TRBV7-2 . CASSSGLAGGNTQYF
TRBV15 . CATSRDASQGLNSPLHF
TRBV7-2 . CASSLGGIGSNQPQHF
TRBV27 . CASSVLLAGGRNEQFF
TRBV20-1 . CSAKQGPNTEAFF
TRBV4-1 medium-sized CASSQGPRQDSGNTIYF
TRBV20-1 . CSARDWLVTEAFF
TRBV5-1 . CASSLVAGTGNTEAFF
TRBV20-1 . CSATGTSGRRSYEQYF
TRBV6-5 . CASSYSAQGEGGYTF
TRBV20-1 . CSARKPGQLSEAFF
TRBV4-3 . CASSQDSRPGQPQHF
TRBV24-1 few CATSDAQTASTDTQYF
TRBV20-1 few CSAILAARDETQYF
TRBV12-3/TRBV12-4 . CASSKTGGQTYEQYF
TRBV28 few CASSLGASGQETQYF
TRBV6-2/TRBV6-3 once CASSSWTSGRGYEQYF
TRBV6-1 . CASPGRTGWGLDTEAFF
TRBV10-3 . CAISGTGGQPQHF
TRBV24-1 . CATSDPRQGGQPQHF
TRBV5-5 . CASSFPGLSNTGELFF
TRBV24-1 . CATRSGRRTEAFF
TRBV21-1 . CASNLRDSQETQYF
TRBV28 few CASSPPSGGGYTF